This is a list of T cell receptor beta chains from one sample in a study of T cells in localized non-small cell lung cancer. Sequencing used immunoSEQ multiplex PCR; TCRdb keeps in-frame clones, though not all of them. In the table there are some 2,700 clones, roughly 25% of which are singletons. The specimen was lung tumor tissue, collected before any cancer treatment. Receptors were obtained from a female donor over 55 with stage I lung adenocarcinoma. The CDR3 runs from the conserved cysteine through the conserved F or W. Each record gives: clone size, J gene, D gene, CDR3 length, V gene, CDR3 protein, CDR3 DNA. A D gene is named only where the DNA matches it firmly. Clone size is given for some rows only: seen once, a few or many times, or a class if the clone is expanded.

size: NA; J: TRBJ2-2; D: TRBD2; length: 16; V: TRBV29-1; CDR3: CSAGGEDWHYTGELFF; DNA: TGCAGCGCCGGGGGGGAAGACTGGCATTACACCGGGGAGCTGTTTTTT
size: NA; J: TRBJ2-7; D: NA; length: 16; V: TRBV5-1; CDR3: CASSLGGGSFTYEQYF; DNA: TGCGCCAGCAGCTTGGGAGGAGGAAGTTTCACCTACGAGCAGTACTTC
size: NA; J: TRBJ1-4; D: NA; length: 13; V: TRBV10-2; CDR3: CASSGPGGEKLFF; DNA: TGCGCCAGCTCCGGGCCGGGTGGTGAAAAACTGTTTTTT
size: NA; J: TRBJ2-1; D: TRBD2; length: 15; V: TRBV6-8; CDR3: CASSYQPSGRSEQFF; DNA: TGTGCCAGCAGTTATCAGCCTAGCGGAAGGAGTGAGCAGTTCTTC
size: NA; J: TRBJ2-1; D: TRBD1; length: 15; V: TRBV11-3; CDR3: CASSGSGTGQDEQFF; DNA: TGTGCCAGCAGCGGCTCCGGGACAGGGCAGGATGAGCAGTTCTTC
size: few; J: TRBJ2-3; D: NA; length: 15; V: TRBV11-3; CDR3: CASSARRGRTDTQYF; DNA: TGTGCCAGCAGCGCCCGAAGGGGTCGCACAGATACGCAGTATTTT
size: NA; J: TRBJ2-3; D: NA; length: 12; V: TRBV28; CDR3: CASSRGAGGQYF; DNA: TGTGCCAGCAGTCGAGGGGCCGGTGGGCAGTATTTT
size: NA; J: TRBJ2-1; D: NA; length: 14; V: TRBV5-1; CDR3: CASSFLLFANEQFF; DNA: TGCGCCAGCAGCTTTTTATTATTCGCGAATGAGCAGTTCTTC
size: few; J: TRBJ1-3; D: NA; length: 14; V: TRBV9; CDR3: CASSVGDGGNTIYF; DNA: TGTGCCAGCAGCGTAGGGGACGGAGGAAACACCATATATTTT
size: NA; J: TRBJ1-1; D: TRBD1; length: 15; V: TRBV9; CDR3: CASSVGQGAYTEAFF; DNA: TGTGCCAGCAGCGTAGGGCAGGGGGCTTACACTGAAGCTTTCTTT
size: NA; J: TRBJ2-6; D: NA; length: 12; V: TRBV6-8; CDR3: CASTAGANVLTF; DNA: TGTGCCAGCACCGCTGGGGCCAACGTCCTGACTTTC
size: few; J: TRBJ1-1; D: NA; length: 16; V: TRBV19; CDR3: CASSTRQRALNTEAFF; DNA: TGTGCCAGTAGTACCAGACAAAGGGCCTTGAACACTGAAGCTTTCTTT
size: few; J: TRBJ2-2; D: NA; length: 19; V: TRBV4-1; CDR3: CASSQDVPGGRVYTGELFF; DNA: TGCGCCAGCAGCCAAGATGTACCTGGGGGCAGGGTTTACACCGGGGAGCTGTTTTTT
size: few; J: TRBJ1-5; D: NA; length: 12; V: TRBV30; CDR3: CAWGYGNQPQHF; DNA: TGTGCCTGGGGATATGGCAATCAGCCCCAGCATTTT
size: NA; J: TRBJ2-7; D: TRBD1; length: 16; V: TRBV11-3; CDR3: CASSREGQGSSYEQYF; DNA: TGTGCCAGCAGCCGGGAAGGACAGGGGAGCTCCTACGAGCAGTACTTC
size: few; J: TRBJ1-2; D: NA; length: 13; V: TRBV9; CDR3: CASSEGGKVGYTF; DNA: TGTGCCAGCAGCGAAGGGGGGAAGGTAGGCTACACCTTC
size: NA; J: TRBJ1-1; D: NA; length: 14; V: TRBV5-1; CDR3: CASSLETGISEAFF; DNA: TGCGCCAGCAGCTTGGAGACAGGAATCTCTGAAGCTTTCTTT
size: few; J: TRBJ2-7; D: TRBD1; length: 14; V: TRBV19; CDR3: CASSGQVSSYEQYF; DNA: TGTGCCAGTAGCGGACAGGTCAGCTCCTACGAGCAGTACTTC
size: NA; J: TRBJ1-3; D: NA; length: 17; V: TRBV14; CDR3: CASSQVATGYSGNTIYF; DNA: TGTGCCAGCAGCCAAGTCGCGACGGGTTACTCTGGAAACACCATATATTTT
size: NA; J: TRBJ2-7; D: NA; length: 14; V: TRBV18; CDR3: CASSPSIDSYEQYF; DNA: TGTGCCAGCTCCCCTAGCATCGACTCCTACGAGCAGTACTTC
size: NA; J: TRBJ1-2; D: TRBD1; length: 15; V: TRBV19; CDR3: CASSTDRVPLYGYTF; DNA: TGTGCCAGTAGTACCGACAGGGTCCCCCTCTATGGCTACACCTTC
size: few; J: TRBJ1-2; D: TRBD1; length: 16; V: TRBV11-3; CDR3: CASTPIPGQGNYGYTF; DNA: TGTGCCAGCACCCCGATCCCGGGACAGGGGAACTATGGCTACACCTTC
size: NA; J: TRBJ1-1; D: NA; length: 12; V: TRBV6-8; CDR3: CATTKSSPMAFF; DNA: TGTGCCACCACGAAGTCAAGCCCCATGGCTTTCTTT
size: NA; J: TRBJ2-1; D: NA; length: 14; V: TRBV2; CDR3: CASEGGTAYNEQFF; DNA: TGTGCCAGCGAGGGGGGGACAGCCTACAATGAGCAGTTCTTC
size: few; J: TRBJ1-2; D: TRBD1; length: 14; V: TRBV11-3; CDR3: CASSIGQGASGYTF; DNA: TGTGCCAGCAGCATCGGACAGGGGGCTTCTGGCTACACCTTC
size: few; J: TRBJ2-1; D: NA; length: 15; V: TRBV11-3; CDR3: CASSRGGTHYNEQFF; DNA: TGTGCCAGCAGCAGGGGGGGGACCCACTACAATGAGCAGTTCTTC
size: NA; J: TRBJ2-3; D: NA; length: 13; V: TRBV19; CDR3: CASSIVVKDTQYF; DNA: TGTGCCAGTAGTATAGTCGTGAAAGATACGCAGTATTTT
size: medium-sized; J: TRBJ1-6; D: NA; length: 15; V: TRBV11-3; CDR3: CASSPPGSYNSPLHF; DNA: TGTGCCAGCAGCCCACCGGGCTCCTATAATTCACCCCTCCACTTT
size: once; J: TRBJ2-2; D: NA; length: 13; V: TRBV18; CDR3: CASSPEFGGELFF; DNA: TGTGCCAGCTCACCGGAATTTGGCGGGGAGCTGTTTTTT
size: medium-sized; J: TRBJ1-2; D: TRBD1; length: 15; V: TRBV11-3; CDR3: CASSLEQGPNYGYTF; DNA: TGTGCCAGCAGCTTAGAACAGGGGCCTAACTATGGCTACACCTTC
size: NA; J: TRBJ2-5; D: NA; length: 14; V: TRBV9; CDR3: CASSEKSEGETQYF; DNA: TGTGCCAGCAGTGAGAAAAGTGAGGGGGAGACCCAGTACTTC
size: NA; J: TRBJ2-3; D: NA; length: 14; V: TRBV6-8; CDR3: CASRGVMMGDTQYF; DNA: TGTGCCAGCAGGGGCGTTATGATGGGAGATACGCAGTATTTT
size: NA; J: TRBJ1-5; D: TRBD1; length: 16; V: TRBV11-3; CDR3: CASSLDRGRGNQPQHF; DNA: TGTGCCAGCAGCCTTGACAGGGGGCGAGGCAATCAGCCCCAGCATTTT
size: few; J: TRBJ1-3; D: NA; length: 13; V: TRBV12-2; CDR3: CASRLARGNTIYF; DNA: TGTGCAAGTCGCTTGGCGAGGGGAAACACCATATATTTT
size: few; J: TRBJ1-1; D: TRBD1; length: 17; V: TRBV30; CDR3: CAWSPPFSTGEGTEAFF; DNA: TGTGCCTGGAGTCCTCCTTTTTCGACAGGGGAGGGCACTGAAGCTTTCTTT
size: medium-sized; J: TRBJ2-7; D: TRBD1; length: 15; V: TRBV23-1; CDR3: CASSLPGQVVYEQYF; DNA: TGCGCCAGCAGTCTCCCGGGACAGGTTGTCTACGAGCAGTACTTC
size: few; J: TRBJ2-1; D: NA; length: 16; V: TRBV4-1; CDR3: CASSQGDTLIYNEQFF; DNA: TGCGCCAGCAGCCAGGGGGATACCCTTATCTACAATGAGCAGTTCTTC
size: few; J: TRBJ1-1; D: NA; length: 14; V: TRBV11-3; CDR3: CASSPQGGSAEAFF; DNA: TGTGCCAGCAGCCCACAGGGAGGGTCGGCTGAAGCTTTCTTT
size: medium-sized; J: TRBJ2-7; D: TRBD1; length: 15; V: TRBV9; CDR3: CASSVDGTGTYEQYF; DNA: TGTGCCAGCAGCGTAGATGGGACAGGGACTTACGAGCAGTACTTC
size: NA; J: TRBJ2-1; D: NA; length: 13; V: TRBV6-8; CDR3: CASSPYSGSEQFF; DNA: TGTGCCAGCAGCCCTTACTCCGGCAGTGAGCAGTTCTTC
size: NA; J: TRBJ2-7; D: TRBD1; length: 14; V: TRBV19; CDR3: CASNDRAGGLQQYF; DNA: TGTGCCAGTAACGACAGGGCAGGAGGTTTGCAGCAGTACTTC
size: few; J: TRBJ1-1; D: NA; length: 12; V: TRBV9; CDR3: CASKGDYTEAFF; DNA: TGTGCCAGCAAGGGGGATTACACTGAAGCTTTCTTT
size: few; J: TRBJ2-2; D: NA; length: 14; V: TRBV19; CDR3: CASSWNTDGGELFF; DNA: TGTGCCAGTAGTTGGAACACAGATGGCGGGGAGCTGTTTTTT
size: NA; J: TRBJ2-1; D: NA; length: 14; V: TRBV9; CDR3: CASSVAGIQGEQFF; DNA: TGTGCCAGCAGCGTAGCCGGAATCCAGGGTGAGCAGTTCTTC
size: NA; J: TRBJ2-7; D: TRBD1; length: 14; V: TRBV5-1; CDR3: CASSLPGQGGEQYF; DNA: TGCGCCAGCAGCTTGCCGGGACAGGGAGGGGAGCAGTACTTC
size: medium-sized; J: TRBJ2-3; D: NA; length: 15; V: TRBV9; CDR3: CASSVGGAVTDTQYF; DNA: TGTGCCAGCAGCGTAGGTGGCGCGGTGACAGATACGCAGTATTTT
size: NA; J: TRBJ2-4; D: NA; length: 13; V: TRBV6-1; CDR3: CASSEGGEDIQYF; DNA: TGTGCCAGCAGTGAAGGGGGGGAGGACATTCAGTACTTC
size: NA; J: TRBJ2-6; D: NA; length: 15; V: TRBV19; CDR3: CASSIRQSGANVLTF; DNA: TGTGCCAGTAGTATAAGGCAGTCTGGGGCCAACGTCCTGACTTTC
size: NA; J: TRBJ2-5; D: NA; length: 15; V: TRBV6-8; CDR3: CASSYPWGEKETQYF; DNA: TGTGCCAGCAGTTATCCTTGGGGGGAAAAAGAGACCCAGTACTTC
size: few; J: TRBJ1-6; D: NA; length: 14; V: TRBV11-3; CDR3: CASSVDSYNSPLHF; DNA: TGTGCCAGCAGCGTAGACAGCTATAATTCACCCCTCCACTTT
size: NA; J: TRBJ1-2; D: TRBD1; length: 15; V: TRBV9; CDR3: CASSSGQGINYGYTF; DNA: TGTGCCAGCAGCTCGGGACAGGGGATTAACTATGGCTACACCTTC
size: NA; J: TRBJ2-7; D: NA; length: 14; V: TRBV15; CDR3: CATSRGDTNYEQYF; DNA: TGTGCCACCAGCAGAGGGGACACCAACTACGAGCAGTACTTC
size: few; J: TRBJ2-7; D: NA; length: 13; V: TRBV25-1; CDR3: CASSVGVNYEQYF; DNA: TGTGCCAGCAGTGTGGGAGTTAACTACGAGCAGTACTTC